The 15 T cell receptor beta chains presented below share a single source sample, sequenced in a study of T cells after yellow fever vaccination. TCRdb reprocessed the 5' RACE reads with MiXCR, giving one entry per CDR3 protein. The table has approximately 510,000 distinct CDR3 sequences, around a fifth seen once; the top ten hold around 17%. The sample here was PBMCs, taken around 3 weeks after the first yellow fever vaccination. Source of these receptors: a man aged 18-30 years who received the YFV17D yellow fever vaccine.

This sequence joins TRBV7-8 and TRBJ2-3, with 10 bases fitting TRBD2. Germline CDR1 SGHVS, CDR2 FQNEAQ. The CDR3 is made up of 17 amino acids. The V and J ends lost 5 bases and 6 bases, in that order; junction bases with no gene match: 14. The CDR3 bases are TGTGCCAGCAGCACCCCTCGGAGCGGGGGGGCCGTGGATACGCAGTATTTT. Its translation: CASSTPRSGGAVDTQYF. The full variable domain, rest sourced from reference TRBV7-8 and TRBJ2-3, is GAGVSQSPRYKVAKRGQDVALRCDPISGHVSLFWYQQALGQGPEFLTYFQNEAQLDKSGLPSDRFFAERPEGSVSTLKIQRTQQEDSAVYLCASSTPRSGGAVDTQYFGPGTRLTVL.

V usage is TRBV29-1 and J usage is TRBJ1-1; no reliable D call. This CDR3 is 10 amino acids long. Germline V gene data show CDR1 as SQVTM and CDR2 as ANQGSEA. V was trimmed by 3 bases and J by 3 bases, leaving 2 bases between them. In nucleotides, the CDR3 is TGCAGCGTTGAGCACACTGAAGCTTTCTTT. Protein: CSVEHTEAFF.

This clonotype was found a few times. The V and J genes are TRBV5-1 and TRBJ2-7; possibly TRBD1 for D (6 bases). In germline, CDR1 is SGHRS, CDR2 YFSETQ. Deletions cut 0 bases from V and 3 bases from J, with 10 bases between. CDR3 size: 14 residues. The CDR3 here is CASSLALGGYEQYV. CDR3 nucleotides: TGCGCCAGCAGCTTGGCCTTAGGGGGCTACGAGCAGTACGTC.

The rearrangement joins TRBV21-1 to TRBJ1-5. TRBV21-1 is a recognized pseudogene. The CDR3 has 14 residues. The CDR3 DNA reads as TGTGCCAGCAGCAAAGACGGTGACAATCAGCCCCAGCATTTT. Protein: CASSKDGDNQPQHF.

This clonotype turned up a few times. This chain uses TRBV7-9 with TRBJ2-3; TRBD2 matches at 12 bases. Germline trimming cut 5 bases from V and 4 bases from J; bases unmatched to any gene: 4. The germline gives CDR1 SEHNR, CDR2 FQNEAQ (reference sequence). The length of the CDR3 is 15 residues. For the CDR3, the DNA is TGTGCCAGCAGCACGGCTAGCGGGGGGGCAGATACGCAGTATTTT. This codes for CASSTASGGADTQYF.

This clonotype was detected a few times. V usage is TRBV5-1 and J usage is TRBJ2-3, with 12 bases matching TRBD2. Germline lookup yields CDR1 SGHRS and CDR2 YFSETQ. This CDR3 comprises 16 residues. V lost 4 bases to trimming and J lost 3 bases; unmatched junction nucleotides: 6. The CDR3 nucleotides read TGCGCCAGCAGCATCGGGACTAGCGGGTTAACAGATACGCAGTATTTT. This gives the protein CASSIGTSGLTDTQYF.

V and J are TRBV6-9 and TRBJ2-7; D is ambiguous. The CDR3 has 13 residues. The V end lost 4 bases, the J end lost 1 base, and 8 bases lay between the germline ends. Germline V lookup: CDR1 MNHGY, CDR2 SVAAGI. Written as DNA, the CDR3 is TGTGCCAGCAGTTGCAATGGGTCCTACGAGCAGTACTTC. Amino acids: CASSCNGSYEQYF.

V is TRBV15 and J is TRBJ2-3, with unresolved D. The germline V gene encodes CDR1 LNHNV and CDR2 YYDKDF (reference sequence). The V and J ends lost 6 bases and 7 bases respectively, with 11 bases between them. The CDR3 spans 12 residues. CDR3 sequence: CATRASGHTQYF. CDR3 coding DNA: TGTGCCACCAGAGCCTCCGGGCATACGCAGTATTTT.

CDR3 loop: CASSQRHIIGRTDTQYF. For the CDR3, the DNA is TGTGCCAGCAGTCAGAGACATATCATAGGACGCACAGATACGCAGTATTTT. The gene calls are TRBV12-3 or TRBV12-4 and TRBJ2-3; D not certain. The CDR3 is 17 amino acids. V lost 5 bases, J lost 1 base, and 19 bases lay in between.

This rearrangement joins TRBV11-2 to TRBJ2-2, with 10 bases fitting TRBD1. The germline V gene encodes CDR1 SGHAT and CDR2 FQNNGV. CDR3 length: 17 amino acids. Trimming at V came to 0 bases and at J to 3 bases, leaving 4 bases not matched to a gene. CDR3 DNA: TGTGCCAGCAGCTTAGAAGGGGGACAGGGGTACACCGGGGAGCTGTTTTTT. Its protein is CASSLEGGQGYTGELFF. Together with reference TRBV11-2 and TRBJ2-2, the CDR3 gives the full variable domain: EAGVAQSPRYKIIEKRQSVAFWCNPISGHATLYWYQQILGQGPKLLIQFQNNGVVDDSQLPKDRFSAERLKGVDSTLKIQPAKLEDSAVYLCASSLEGGQGYTGELFFGEGSRLTVL.

In its sample, this clonotype was seen a few times. V usage is TRBV2 and J usage is TRBJ2-3, with D perhaps being TRBD1 or TRBD2 (5 bases each). The germline gives CDR1 SNHLY, CDR2 FYNNEI. V lost 7 bases and J 11 bases, leaving 19 bases between the germline ends. This CDR3 has 13 amino acids. CDR3 DNA sequence: TGTGCCAGCATGGGGGTCCCCACCTCCGGGCAGTATTTT. The encoded protein is CASMGVPTSGQYF. Supplemented by reference TRBV2 and TRBJ2-3, the full variable domain reads EPEVTQTPSHQVTQMGQEVILRCVPISNHLYFYWYRQILGQKVEFLVSFYNNEISEKSEIFDDQFSVERPDGSNFTLKIRSTKLEDSAMYFCASMGVPTSGQYFGPGTRLTVL.

This clonotype was picked up a small number of times. V gene TRBV7-8 combines with J gene TRBJ1-2, with TRBD1 as a possible D gene (6 bases). Trimming removed 1 base at V and 4 bases at J, with 10 bases between. Germline-derived CDR1 and CDR2 are SGHVS and FQNEAQ. The CDR3 is made up of 14 amino acids. DNA of the CDR3: TGTGCCAGCAGCTTAGTTCCGGGGGCCTATGGCTACACCTTC. This translates into CASSLVPGAYGYTF.

In this sample, this clonotype turned up a few times. The rearrangement uses TRBV4-1 and TRBJ1-2; D may be TRBD1 (6 bases). Per the germline V gene, CDR1 is MGHRA and CDR2 is YSYEKL. With 0 bases removed from V and 3 bases from J, the gap between germline ends came to 11 bases. CDR3 length equals 15 residues. CDR3 DNA sequence: TGCGCCAGCAGCCAAGATCAGACAGGATACTATGGCTACACCTTC. Its translation: CASSQDQTGYYGYTF.

This clonotype showed up just a few times. The chain recombines TRBV2 with TRBJ1-2, with D unclear. V was cut by 9 bases and J by 4 bases, with 18 bases left in between. Germline V gene data show CDR1 as SNHLY and CDR2 as FYNNEI. The CDR3 totals 14 residues. The DNA for the CDR3 is TGTGCCAGACCTGCTGATGGAACTTCCTATGGCTACACCTTC. Its protein product is CARPADGTSYGYTF.

Note on this clonotype: At one boundary the junction diverges from the germline segment, which might be a read error. The CDR3 coding sequence is TGTGCCATCAGTGGACAGGGGGCTAATCAGCCCCATCATTTT. Protein product: CAISGQGANQPHHF. The rearrangement joins TRBV10-3 to TRBJ1-5; the match to TRBD1 covers 10 bases. The CDR3 loop spans 14 amino acids. Germline CDR1 ENHRY, CDR2 SYGVKD.